Presented here are 6 T cell receptor beta chains from one specimen sequenced in a study of blood T cell repertoires in COVID-19. Here immunoSEQ multiplex PCR was the method, and the copy in TCRdb shows in-frame clones only, minus some. The sample lists 280,000 or so clones; 88% were seen once. The sample consisted of peripheral blood. The receptor set was obtained from a woman in her twenties or thirties who had recovered from COVID-19.

The chain carries TRBV9 and TRBJ2-3; perhaps TRBD2 as D (7 bases). V lost 2 bases and J 1 base, leaving 11 bases between the germline ends. CDR1 and CDR2 (germline): SGDLS, YYNGEE. This CDR3 has 15 residues. CDR3 bases: TGTGCCAGCAGCGTCGGGGGGCCCGGCACAGATACGCAGTATTTT. Translating gives CASSVGGPGTDTQYF.

This clone occurred once. This chain links TRBV2 with TRBJ1-1; tentatively, D is TRBD1 (5 bases). The germline gives CDR1 SNHLY, CDR2 FYNNEI. The CDR3 contains 14 residues. The germline V and J ends were trimmed by 2 bases and 4 bases, with 11 bases remaining between them. The DNA for the CDR3 is TGTGCCAGCAGTGAACAGGGTCTACCCACTGAAGCTTTCTTT. Translating it yields CASSEQGLPTEAFF. The full variable domain, with the rest looked up from reference TRBV2 and TRBJ1-1, is EPEVTQTPSHQVTQMGQEVILRCVPISNHLYFYWYRQILGQKVEFLVSFYNNEISEKSEIFDDQFSVERPDGSNFTLKIRSTKLEDSAMYFCASSEQGLPTEAFFGQGTRLTVV.

This clone appeared many times. The rearrangement joins TRBV28 to TRBJ2-7, with D tentatively TRBD1 (6 bases). Germline V gene sequence: CDR1 MDHEN, CDR2 SYDVKM. The V end lost 3 bases, the J end lost 2 bases, and 23 bases lay between the germline ends. CDR3 length equals 18 residues. The CDR3 DNA is TGTGCCAGCAGTTTCTCCGGGACATTCCACATCTCGACCTACGAGCAGTACTTC. Translation: CASSFSGTFHISTYEQYF.

V gene TRBV7-3 combines with J gene TRBJ2-7; TRBD2 aligns across 8 bases. Germline lookup yields CDR1 SGHTA and CDR2 FQGTGA. Trimming took 4 bases from V and 6 from J; bases not matched to a gene: 5. CDR3 length: 13 residues. The CDR3 spells CASSSSGGGEQYF. The CDR3 nucleotides are TGTGCCAGCAGCTCCAGCGGGGGTGGCGAGCAGTACTTC. Combining the CDR3 with reference TRBV7-3 and TRBJ2-7 gives the whole variable domain GAGVSQTPSNKVTEKGKYVELRCDPISGHTALYWYRQSLGQGPEFLIYFQGTGAADDSGLPNDRFFAVRPEGSVSTLKIQRTERGDSAVYLCASSSSGGGEQYFGPGTRLTVT.

A single count supports this clone. This chain links TRBV5-1 with TRBJ1-2; 8 bases line up with TRBD1. J gave up 8 bases and V 4 bases, and 16 bases lay outside the gene matches. The length of the CDR3 is 16 residues. Germline CDR1 SGHRS, CDR2 YFSETQ. CDR3 residues: CASSVAPGAPGGGYTF. The DNA for the CDR3 is TGCGCCAGCAGCGTTGCACCTGGGGCCCCAGGGGGCGGCTACACCTTC. The complete variable domain, with remaining parts taken from reference TRBV5-1 and TRBJ1-2, reads KAGVTQTPRYLIKTRGQQVTLSCSPISGHRSVSWYQQTPGQGLQFLFEYFSETQRNKGNFPGRFSGRQFSNSRSEMNVSTLELGDSALYLCASSVAPGAPGGGYTFGSGTRLTVV.

This clone was recorded only once. The chain employs TRBV19 and TRBJ1-4; 7 bases are a match to TRBD1. This CDR3 region has 16 residues. Germline V gene lookup returns CDR1 LNHDA and CDR2 SQIVND (reference sequence). After removal of 6 bases from V and 8 bases from J, the junction contained 15 bases not matched to a gene. The CDR3 coding sequence is TGTGCCAGTAGGGACCCCGGAAACAGGGGATTGGAAAAACTGTTTTTT. It is translated as CASRDPGNRGLEKLFF.